Following are 27 T cell receptor beta chains from one sample sequenced in a study of cytomegalovirus exposure and HLA in healthy donors. Libraries were prepared by immunoSEQ multiplex PCR; TCRdb keeps only in-frame clonotypes and omits some of them. The sample shows some 170,000 clones, approximately 96% of them seen only once. Sequenced input: PBMCs. All receptors come from a woman between 18 and 29 years old in good health and CMV-seronegative.

V gene TRBV7-9 combines with J gene TRBJ2-1; D perhaps matches TRBD1 (6 bases). The germline CDR1 and CDR2 sequences are SEHNR and FQNEAQ (reference sequence). This CDR3 comprises 13 residues. Trimming took off 5 bases at V and 3 bases at J, with 8 bases between the two ends. The CDR3 loop reads CASSLTGYNEQFF. CDR3 coding DNA: TGTGCCAGCAGCCTGACAGGCTACAATGAGCAGTTCTTC. Full variable domain (rest looked up from reference TRBV7-9 and TRBJ2-1): DTGVSQNPRHKITKRGQNVTFRCDPISEHNRLYWYRQTLGQGPEFLTYFQNEAQLEKSRLLSDRFSAERPKGSFSTLEIQRTEQGDSAMYLCASSLTGYNEQFFGPGTRLTVL.

This chain links TRBV9 with TRBJ2-5, with 7 nucleotides matching TRBD1. Germline trimming cut 1 base from V and 3 bases from J; bases unmatched to any gene: 9. The length of the CDR3 is 16 residues. Germline-derived CDR1 and CDR2 are SGDLS and YYNGEE. CDR3 DNA: TGTGCCAGCAGCGTATGGGACAGTATGAGGGAAGAGACCCAGTACTTC. It encodes CASSVWDSMREETQYF.

The chain recombines TRBV11-2 with TRBJ2-5; TRBD2 agrees at 9 bases. The CDR3 sequence is 14 residues long. Germline loops: CDR1 SGHAT, CDR2 FQNNGV. The junction had 2 bases not matched to a gene; V was cut back by 4 bases and J by 2 bases. CDR3 DNA sequence: TGTGCCAGCAGCTGGGCGGGGGGGCAAGAGACCCAGTACTTC. It encodes CASSWAGGQETQYF.

The chain couples TRBV10-1 to TRBJ2-5; the D gene is possibly TRBD2 (7 bases). Germline CDR1 WNHNN, CDR2 SYGVQD (reference sequence). This CDR3 comprises 18 residues. V was shortened by 6 bases and J by 1 base, with 24 bases between the two germline ends. The CDR3 region has the DNA TGCGCCAGCAGCTCACCCGCGGGGGCAGGGGAACTCCAAGAGACCCAGTACTTC. This codes for CASSSPAGAGELQETQYF.

The chain links TRBV18 to TRBJ1-6; TRBD1 is a possible D gene (5 bases). V was clipped by 1 base and J by 8 bases, with 12 bases between them. CDR1 and CDR2 (germline): KGHSH, LQKENI. CDR3 length: 15 amino acids. The CDR3 protein is CASSPQGTRDSPLHF. Written as DNA, the CDR3 is TGTGCCAGCTCACCACAAGGGACTAGGGATTCACCCCTCCACTTT.

The rearrangement links TRBV7-8 to TRBJ2-3; TRBD2 is a possible D gene (5 bases). The germline V gene encodes CDR1 SGHVS and CDR2 FQNEAQ. With 1 base removed from V and 2 bases from J, the gap between germline ends came to 16 bases. CDR3 length: 17 residues. The CDR3 loop reads CASSLGLKWIVTDTQYF. The DNA of the CDR3 is TGTGCCAGCAGCTTAGGACTAAAATGGATAGTCACAGATACGCAGTATTTT. The whole variable domain, remainder taken from reference TRBV7-8 and TRBJ2-3, is GAGVSQSPRYKVAKRGQDVALRCDPISGHVSLFWYQQALGQGPEFLTYFQNEAQLDKSGLPSDRFFAERPEGSVSTLKIQRTQQEDSAVYLCASSLGLKWIVTDTQYFGPGTRLTVL.

This clone has only one observation. The V gene is TRBV4-2, the J gene TRBJ2-5; TRBD1 is a possible D gene (6 bases). Trimming left V 2 bases short and J 5 bases short, with 18 bases between. The CDR3 spans 16 residues. The germline V gene encodes CDR1 LGHNA and CDR2 YNFKEQ. CDR3 residues: CASSQKGQEPGETQYF. The CDR3 DNA reads as TGTGCCAGCAGCCAAAAGGGACAAGAGCCAGGGGAGACCCAGTACTTC.

The gene calls are TRBV4-1 and TRBJ2-2, with a tentative D call TRBD2 (6 bases). This CDR3 has 15 amino acids. Trimming shortened V by 6 bases and J by 4 bases, and 15 bases separated the two germline ends. CDR1 and CDR2 from the germline V gene are MGHRA and YSYEKL. The CDR3 sequence: CASSPTTSSTGELFF. The CDR3 bases are TGCGCCAGCAGTCCAACGACTAGTTCCACCGGGGAGCTGTTTTTT.

The chain uses TRBV6-5 and TRBJ1-2, with 7 nucleotides matching TRBD1. The CDR3 length is 13 residues. Germline V gene lookup returns CDR1 MNHEY and CDR2 SVGAGI. V trimming: 6 bases; J trimming: 4 bases; junction bases outside the gene matches: 5. The CDR3 loop is CASSRGSTYGYTF. CDR3 coding DNA: TGTGCCAGCAGCAGGGGGAGTACCTATGGCTACACCTTC.

With respect to this clone: Other DNA sequences in this specimen translate into the identical CDR3. V gene TRBV6-5 combines with J gene TRBJ2-3; a weak D match, TRBD1 (5 bases). This CDR3 region has 15 residues. The germline V gene encodes CDR1 MNHEY and CDR2 SVGAGI. Trimming took 0 bases from V and 1 from J, leaving 8 bases between them. For the CDR3, the DNA is TGTGCCAGCAGTTACTCAGGGGTTGGCACAGATACGCAGTATTTT. It codes for CASSYSGVGTDTQYF.

V gene TRBV18 combines with J gene TRBJ2-5; D might be TRBD2 (6 bases). CDR3 size: 14 residues. The ends were cut back, 3 bases at V and 2 bases at J, with 10 bases in the middle. The germline gives CDR1 KGHSH, CDR2 LQKENI. The CDR3 sequence is CASSPPGVQETQYF. CDR3 DNA: TGTGCCAGCTCACCCCCGGGAGTACAAGAGACCCAGTACTTC.

V usage is TRBV6-1 and J usage is TRBJ1-2, with D uncertain. The ends were cut back, 2 bases at V and 5 bases at J, with 18 bases in the middle. The CDR3 has 16 residues. Germline V CDR1 and CDR2: MNHNS, SASEGT. The CDR3 loop is CASSESIWAGRYGYTF. The CDR3 DNA sequence: TGTGCCAGCAGTGAATCAATTTGGGCAGGCCGATATGGCTACACCTTC.

The V call is TRBV5-4, the J call TRBJ2-5; 14 bases map to TRBD2. V was pared by 4 bases and J by 7 bases, with 9 bases of the junction left unmatched. The germline V gene encodes CDR1 SGHNT and CDR2 YYREEE (reference sequence). The CDR3 loop spans 16 amino acids. CDR3 nucleotides: TGTGCCAGCAGCGGGGAGGGGACTAGCGGGGGAGGGACCCAGTACTTC. Residues: CASSGEGTSGGGTQYF.

V gene TRBV2 combines with J gene TRBJ2-5; a possible D gene is TRBD2 (7 bases). V was shortened by 5 bases and J by 4 bases, with 20 bases between the two germline ends. The CDR3 sequence is 16 residues long. CDR1 SNHLY and CDR2 FYNNEI come from the germline V gene. In DNA, the CDR3 is TGTGCCAGCAGTAGGGCGGGGGCTGGGACCAGAGAGACCCAGTACTTC. This translates into CASSRAGAGTRETQYF.

This chain joins TRBV9 and TRBJ2-1, with D possibly matching TRBD1 (6 bases). Trimming left V 0 bases short and J 9 bases short, with 13 bases between. This CDR3 is 14 amino acids long. Germline-derived CDR1 and CDR2 are SGDLS and YYNGEE. This CDR3 is CASSVDSVGAEQFF. The CDR3 DNA reads as TGTGCCAGCAGCGTAGATTCTGTGGGGGCTGAGCAGTTCTTC.

DNA of the CDR3: TGTGCCAGCTCACCACCGAGCGAGGGGGCGAACACTGAAGCTTTCTTT. It encodes CASSPPSEGANTEAFF. The rearrangement uses TRBV18 and TRBJ1-1; 7 bases are a match to TRBD1. The CDR3 is made up of 16 amino acids. From germline, CDR1 is KGHSH and CDR2 LQKENI. V shed 0 bases, J shed 1 base, and the junction held 5 bases outside the gene matches. Supplemented by reference TRBV18 and TRBJ1-1, the full variable domain reads NAGVMQNPRHLVRRRGQEARLRCSPMKGHSHVYWYRQLPEEGLKFMVYLQKENIIDESGMPKERFSAEFPKEGPSILRIQQVVRGDSAAYFCASSPPSEGANTEAFFGQGTRLTVV.

V and J are TRBV6-6 and TRBJ2-6; possible D gene TRBD1, 5 bases. Germline CDR1 reads MNHNY; CDR2 reads SVGAGI (reference sequence). The CDR3 spans 15 residues. Trimming took off 2 bases at V and 2 bases at J, with 7 bases between the two ends. CDR3 in DNA: TGTGCCAGCAGTTACCAGGGTACTGGGGCCAACGTCCTGACTTTC. Its protein product is CASSYQGTGANVLTF.

This rearrangement joins TRBV5-1 to TRBJ1-1; maybe TRBD1 (6 bases). V was cut by 0 bases and J by 3 bases, with 12 bases left in between. CDR3 length: 15 amino acids. CDR1 is SGHRS and CDR2 is YFSETQ in the germline V gene. The CDR3 bases are TGCGCCAGCAGCTTGGATTACAGGGCGGACACTGAAGCTTTCTTT. It encodes CASSLDYRADTEAFF.

This rearrangement joins TRBV30 to TRBJ2-2; TRBD2 might be the D (6 bases). Germline V CDR1 and CDR2: GTSNPN, SVGIG (reference sequence). The CDR3 runs to 13 residues. V gave up 4 bases and J gave up 4 bases, with 10 bases separating them. The CDR3 DNA is TGTGCCTGGACGCGGGATTTCACCGGGGAGCTGTTTTTT. Its translation: CAWTRDFTGELFF.

The chain recombines TRBV11-2 with TRBJ2-2; D is uncertain. Trimming took 5 bases from V and 10 from J, leaving 14 bases between them. The CDR3 has 13 amino acids. The germline V gene has CDR1 SGHAT and CDR2 FQNNGV. CDR3 sequence reads: CASSHLDSSELFF. DNA of the CDR3: TGTGCCAGCAGCCACCTCGACTCTTCGGAGCTGTTTTTT.

The CDR3 sequence: CASSPSRGGLTDTQYF. The CDR3 bases are TGTGCCAGCTCACCGTCGCGGGGGGGCCTCACAGATACGCAGTATTTT. The chain uses TRBV18 and TRBJ2-3, with 9 bases lining up with TRBD2. CDR1 and CDR2 (germline): KGHSH, LQKENI. This CDR3 is built from 16 residues. V was clipped by 3 bases and J by 2 bases; unmatched bases: 6. The full variable domain, with the rest looked up from reference TRBV18 and TRBJ2-3, is NAGVMQNPRHLVRRRGQEARLRCSPMKGHSHVYWYRQLPEEGLKFMVYLQKENIIDESGMPKERFSAEFPKEGPSILRIQQVVRGDSAAYFCASSPSRGGLTDTQYFGPGTRLTVL.

The chain links TRBV6-5 to TRBJ2-7; TRBD2 agrees at 9 bases. V was clipped by 6 bases and J by 1 base; unmatched bases: 7. The CDR3 sequence is 15 residues long. Germline CDR1 MNHEY, CDR2 SVGAGI. The CDR3 loop reads CASRVAGVSSYEQYF. CDR3 bases: TGTGCCAGCAGGGTAGCGGGGGTTTCGTCCTACGAGCAGTACTTC.

This chain links TRBV18 with TRBJ1-1; 11 bases line up with TRBD1. The J segment lost 5 bases and the V segment lost 1 base, leaving 12 bases of the junction unmatched. The germline CDR1 and CDR2 sequences are KGHSH and LQKENI. The CDR3 is 18 amino acids. The CDR3, as DNA: TGTGCCAGCTCACCACTCGGACAGGGGGCAAGTCAGTGGACTGAAGCTTTCTTT. Encoded protein: CASSPLGQGASQWTEAFF.

The rearrangement links TRBV6-6 to TRBJ2-3; D perhaps matches TRBD1 (6 bases). Germline CDR1 reads MNHNY; CDR2 reads SVGAGI (reference sequence). V lost 1 base and J 0 bases, leaving 8 bases between the germline ends. This CDR3 spans 15 amino acids. CDR3 in amino acids: CASSYLGASTDTQYF. The CDR3 DNA sequence: TGTGCCAGCAGTTACTTGGGGGCAAGCACAGATACGCAGTATTTT.

Note on this clone: Germline is not matched at one junction end, which may reflect a read error. The rearrangement links TRBV29-1 to TRBJ1-1, with 7 bases that match TRBD1. The CDR3 is 16 amino acids. Germline V CDR1 and CDR2: SQVTM, ANQGSEA. CDR3 DNA: TGCAGCGTCGAAGTAGAAGTACAGGGGCTCCGCACTGAAGCTTTCTTT. This codes for CSVEVEVQGLRTEAFF. Drawing the rest from reference TRBV29-1 and TRBJ1-1, the complete variable domain is SAVISQKPSRDICQRGTSLTIQCQVDSQVTMMFWYRQQPGQSLTLIATANQGSEATYESGFVIDKFPISRPNLTFSTLTVSNMSPEDSSIYLCSVEVEVQGLRTEAFFGQGTRLTVV.

The chain is built from TRBV4-2 and TRBJ1-3; D gene unclear. Trimming took off 0 bases at V and 1 base at J, with 7 bases between the two ends. The CDR3 consists of 15 residues. Per the germline V gene, CDR1 is LGHNA and CDR2 is YNFKEQ. The CDR3 sequence: CASSQEAVSGNTIYF. CDR3 nucleotides: TGTGCCAGCAGCCAAGAGGCAGTTTCTGGAAACACCATATATTTT.

This clone was seen a single time. The chain recombines TRBV6-5 with TRBJ1-2; D might be TRBD1 (6 bases). Germline lookup yields CDR1 MNHEY and CDR2 SVGAGI. Trimming shortened V by 5 bases and J by 2 bases, and 9 bases separated the two germline ends. CDR3 length: 13 residues. This CDR3 is CASSGGRNYGYTF. DNA of the CDR3: TGTGCCAGCAGTGGGGGCAGAAACTATGGCTACACCTTC.